These 15 T cell receptor beta chains were sequenced from one sample in a study of CD8 T cells in ankylosing spondylitis. Each CDR3 protein gets one entry after TCRdb re-called the 5' RACE reads with MiXCR. The sample carries roughly 450,000 distinct CDR3 sequences, roughly 25% recorded once. What these receptors recognize is not known. Study-wide results and limits: Made up of about eight highly homologous variants, a TCR beta motif appeared characteristic of ankylosing spondylitis blood.

The sample was blood, either unsorted or a sorted T cell fraction (not recorded which). The receptors derive from a male donor with ankylosing spondylitis.

The chain is built from TRBV3-1 and TRBJ2-6, with 9 bases fitting TRBD2. With 1 base clipped from V and 0 bases from J, the junction kept 1 base outside the gene matches. The CDR3 consists of 17 residues. CDR1 LGHDT and CDR2 YNNKEL come from the germline V gene (reference sequence). CDR3: CASSQVTSGSGANVLTF. CDR3 sequence (DNA): TGTGCCAGCAGCCAAGTGACTAGCGGCTCTGGGGCCAACGTCCTGACTTTC.

This clonotype was counted many times. V usage is TRBV5-6 and J usage is TRBJ2-3, with D perhaps TRBD1 or TRBD2 (8 bases each). V lost 10 bases and J lost 2, with 20 bases in between. The CDR3 runs 15 residues. Germline V gives CDR1 SGHDT, CDR2 YYEEEE. CDR3 amino acids: CACREGQAYTDTQYF. The CDR3 DNA is TGTGCCTGCCGGGAGGGACAGGCCTACACAGATACGCAGTATTTT.

The chain couples TRBV6-1 to TRBJ2-6; D remains unclear. Germline V CDR1 and CDR2: MNHNS, SASEGT. Trimming shortened V by 6 bases and J by 3 bases, and 6 bases separated the two germline ends. The CDR3 sequence is 13 residues long. CDR3: CASSPLGANVLTF. The DNA for the CDR3 is TGTGCCAGCAGCCCACTTGGGGCCAACGTCCTGACTTTC.

This clonotype was counted only a few times. V gene TRBV5-1 combines with J gene TRBJ2-1, with D possibly TRBD2 on 6 matching bases. This CDR3 is 13 amino acids long. Germline values: CDR1 SGHRS, CDR2 YFSETQ. V lost 7 bases and J lost 4, with 12 bases in between. CDR3 sequence (DNA): TGCGCCAGCCGTATAGCGGCATACAATGAGCAGTTCTTC. Protein product: CASRIAAYNEQFF.

The V gene is TRBV20-1, the J gene TRBJ1-5; possible D gene TRBD1, 6 bases. V gave up 4 bases and J gave up 7 bases, with 14 bases separating them. CDR3 length: 13 amino acids. Per germline, CDR1 DFQATT and CDR2 SNEGSKA (reference sequence). CDR3 loop: CSATTGPRQPQHF. CDR3 coding DNA: TGCAGTGCTACCACAGGGCCCCGGCAGCCCCAGCATTTT.

This clonotype was picked up a small number of times. The chain has TRBV12-3 or TRBV12-4 and TRBJ2-3, with 7 bases fitting TRBD1. Unmatched junction bases numbered 9, after V lost 6 bases and J lost 6 bases. The CDR3 covers 14 residues. This CDR3 is CASRTGYRRDTQYF. The CDR3, as DNA: TGTGCCAGCAGGACAGGGTACAGAAGGGATACGCAGTATTTT.

This clonotype was observed a few times. This sequence joins TRBV20-1 and TRBJ2-3; tentatively, D is TRBD2 (6 bases). CDR3 size: 14 residues. The germline CDR1 and CDR2 sequences are DFQATT and SNEGSKA (reference sequence). Between the trimmed V and J ends, which lost 6 bases and 4 bases, there was a span of 17 bases. The CDR3 DNA is TGCAGTGCCCCAAACCGGGAGAGGTCAGATACGCAGTATTTT. This sequence encodes CSAPNRERSDTQYF.

The rearrangement links TRBV12-3 or TRBV12-4 to TRBJ1-1; D call uncertain. The CDR3 is 15 residues long. Trimming left V 2 bases short and J 3 bases short, with 13 bases between. The CDR3 here is CASSLSIGYDTEAFF. The CDR3 nucleotides are TGTGCCAGCAGTTTAAGTATAGGCTATGACACTGAAGCTTTCTTT.

To note about this clonotype: Possible read error: a much larger clone is one base away. The conserved closing phenylalanine or tryptophan is absent in this CDR3, likely reflecting a read error. The chain couples TRBV3-1 to TRBJ2-1, with D possibly matching TRBD1 (6 bases). V was trimmed by 0 bases and J by 11 bases, leaving 8 bases between them. Germline-derived CDR1 and CDR2 are LGHDT and YNNKEL (reference sequence). The length of the CDR3 is 12 residues. The CDR3 loop is CASSQDGGQQFS. The CDR3 DNA follows: TGTGCCAGCAGCCAAGATGGGGGCCAGCAGTTCTCC.

The chain has TRBV28 and TRBJ2-1, with 7 bases aligning to TRBD2. Germline values: CDR1 MDHEN, CDR2 SYDVKM. The V gene end was trimmed by 6 bases and the J gene end by 4 bases; junction bases not matched to a gene: 18. The CDR3 is made up of 18 amino acids. The CDR3 protein is CASSTPLAALGNYNEQFF. The DNA of the CDR3 is TGTGCCAGCAGCACCCCCCTAGCGGCTCTAGGGAATTACAATGAGCAGTTCTTC.

The rearrangement uses TRBV6-8 and TRBJ2-1; the D gene is possibly TRBD1 (5 bases). This CDR3 is 12 amino acids long. CDR1 MNHGY and CDR2 SAAAGT come from the germline V gene. V lost 6 bases and J lost 7, with 10 bases in between. CDR3 amino acids: CASRDPGNEQFF. The CDR3 DNA reads as TGTGCCAGCAGAGACCCAGGGAATGAGCAGTTCTTC.

This clonotype was seen a few times. The rearrangement links TRBV6-2 or TRBV6-3 to TRBJ2-7; TRBD1 matches 7 bases. The ends lost 8 bases at V and 0 bases at J; junction bases unmatched: 10. CDR3 length: 15 residues. The germline gives CDR1 MNHEY, CDR2 SVGEGT. The DNA of the CDR3 is TGTGCCAGCCGTAGCTCTTGGGACAGCTCCTACGAGCAGTACGTC. Protein sequence: CASRSSWDSSYEQYV.

This chain connects TRBV20-1 to TRBJ2-7; D could derive from TRBD1 or TRBD2 (5 bases each). The V gene lost 0 bases and the J gene lost 7 bases, with 16 bases spanning the gap. Germline values: CDR1 DFQATT, CDR2 SNEGSKA (reference sequence). The CDR3 extends over 14 amino acids. CDR3 in DNA: TGCAGTGCTAGAGATGGGGCTTCAAGGAGGGAGCAGTACTTC. Its translation is CSARDGASRREQYF.

This chain connects TRBV10-3 to TRBJ2-3; 9 positions match TRBD1. Germline V gives CDR1 ENHRY, CDR2 SYGVKD. J gave up 1 base and V 6 bases, and 8 bases lay outside the gene matches. This CDR3 spans 16 amino acids. CDR3 nucleotides: TGTGCCATCAGCGGACAGGGGACCCGGGGCACAGATACGCAGTATTTT. Its protein product is CAISGQGTRGTDTQYF.

Only a few counts were recorded for this clonotype. This rearrangement joins TRBV20-1 to TRBJ2-1; 7 nucleotides match TRBD1. The germline V gene has CDR1 DFQATT and CDR2 SNEGSKA (reference sequence). This CDR3 contains 13 residues. V was pared by 7 bases and J by 10 bases, with 13 bases of the junction left unmatched. For the CDR3, the DNA is TGCAGTGTCTCTACCCAATACAGGGGCGAGCAGTTCTTC. Its protein is CSVSTQYRGEQFF.